The 18 T cell receptor beta chains below all came from one sample that was sequenced in a study of Ad26.COV2.S vaccination and SARS-CoV-2 variants. Repertoires were generated with immunoSEQ multiplex PCR, while TCRdb's copy carries only in-frame clones and drops some. This table holds fewer than 500,000 clones, about 92% found once. This sample's treatment: roughly 20 received Ad26.COV2.S at low or high dose, single or two shots; five or six received placebo; per-sample allocation not given. Specimen acquisition occurred on day 63 following the initial vaccine or placebo injection. This specimen consisted of peripheral blood, obtained in a trial of Ad26.COV2.S vaccine versus placebo. All receptors derive from a person between 18 and 65 years old who received the Ad26.COV2.S COVID-19 vaccine or a placebo.

The chain employs TRBV6-5 and TRBJ2-1; maybe TRBD2 (6 bases). The V gene's germline CDR1 is MNHEY and CDR2 SVGAGI. Trimming removed 2 bases at V and 0 bases at J, with 11 bases between. The CDR3 runs to 16 residues. In DNA form, the CDR3 reads TGTGCCAGCAGTTACCTAGCGACCCTCTCCTACAATGAGCAGTTCTTC. This codes for CASSYLATLSYNEQFF.

The chain combines TRBV19 with TRBJ1-4; 7 positions match TRBD1. V trimming: 10 bases; J trimming: 8 bases; junction bases outside the gene matches: 13. CDR1 LNHDA and CDR2 SQIVND come from the germline V gene (reference sequence). CDR3 length equals 14 residues. The CDR3 nucleotides read TGTGCCACCTCAGACAGGGACCAAGGGGAAAAACTGTTTTTT. Translating it yields CATSDRDQGEKLFF. The full variable domain, in which reference TRBV19 and TRBJ1-4 provide the parts outside the CDR3, is DGGITQSPKYLFRKEGQNVTLSCEQNLNHDAMYWYRQDPGQGLRLIYYSQIVNDFQKGDIAEGYSVSREKKESFPLTVTSAQKNPTAFYLCATSDRDQGEKLFFGSGTQLSVL.

The V call is TRBV7-9, the J call TRBJ1-3; no clear D. The CDR3 spans 15 residues. V lost 1 base to trimming and J lost 0 bases, with 7 bases between them. Germline lookup yields CDR1 SEHNR and CDR2 FQNEAQ (reference sequence). For the CDR3, the DNA is TGTGCCAGCAGCTTAGACCCAGACTCTGGAAACACCATATATTTT. Residues: CASSLDPDSGNTIYF.

The gene calls are TRBV28 and TRBJ1-4; D is uncertain. Germline values: CDR1 MDHEN, CDR2 SYDVKM. The V end was cut by 6 bases, the J end by 8 bases, with 13 bases between. The CDR3 loop spans 13 amino acids. In DNA form, the CDR3 reads TGTGCCAGCAGCCCAGGACGAGAGGAAAAACTGTTTTTT. Residues: CASSPGREEKLFF.

This rearrangement joins TRBV19 to TRBJ1-1; perhaps TRBD1 as D (6 bases). This CDR3 is built from 14 residues. V was clipped by 3 bases and J by 4 bases, with 12 bases between them. From germline, CDR1 is LNHDA and CDR2 SQIVND (reference sequence). In nucleotides, the CDR3 is TGTGCCAGTAGTATTTCCGGGGGCGGCACTGAAGCTTTCTTT. This translates into CASSISGGGTEAFF.

The CDR3 region is CASARGGSSYNEQFF. The CDR3 nucleotides are TGTGCCAGCGCTAGGGGGGGGTCCTCCTACAATGAGCAGTTCTTC. J is TRBJ2-1 and V is TRBV7-6; D is perhaps TRBD2 (7 bases). CDR3 length equals 15 residues. Trimming cost V 8 bases and J 0 bases, with 14 bases left between them. From germline, CDR1 is SGHVS and CDR2 FNYEAQ.

The gene calls are TRBV13 and TRBJ2-1; the D is unclear. Per germline, CDR1 PRHDT and CDR2 FYEKMQ (reference sequence). There are 15 residues in the CDR3. V was cut by 0 bases and J by 6 bases, with 12 bases left in between. The chain's CDR3 is CASSLGLDVFNEQFF. CDR3 DNA: TGTGCCAGCAGCTTAGGGCTAGATGTGTTCAATGAGCAGTTCTTC.

The chain carries TRBV20-1 and TRBJ2-7, with 8 bases aligning to TRBD2. V dropped 3 bases and J dropped 0; count of bases not matched to a gene: 7. This CDR3 has 15 residues. Germline V lookup: CDR1 DFQATT, CDR2 SNEGSKA (reference sequence). In DNA, the CDR3 is TGCAGTGCTAGTGAGGGTAGCGGGGTCTCCTACGAGCAGTACTTC. Translating it yields CSASEGSGVSYEQYF.

CDR3 bases: TGTGCCAGCGTCCGGGACACCACTAACTATGGCTACACCTTC. Its translation: CASVRDTTNYGYTF. The chain carries TRBV19 and TRBJ1-2; D is possibly TRBD1 (6 bases). CDR1 LNHDA and CDR2 SQIVND come from the germline V gene (reference sequence). CDR3 length: 14 residues. V lost 9 bases, J lost 0 bases, and 14 bases lay in between.

The rearrangement uses TRBV12-3 or TRBV12-4 and TRBJ1-2; TRBD1 is a possible D gene (6 bases). CDR3 size: 13 residues. The V end was cut by 7 bases, the J end by 4 bases, with 13 bases between. CDR3 sequence reads: CASTRTDVYGYTF. In nucleotides, the CDR3 is TGTGCCAGCACCCGGACAGATGTCTATGGCTACACCTTC.

The rearrangement joins TRBV19 to TRBJ2-3; 9 bases agree with TRBD2. The CDR3 runs to 16 residues. From germline, CDR1 is LNHDA and CDR2 SQIVND (reference sequence). V shed 5 bases and J 2 bases; nucleotides not matched to a gene: 8. The DNA for the CDR3 is TGTGCCAGTAGTCCGGTCCTAGCGGGACACACAGATACGCAGTATTTT. It specifies CASSPVLAGHTDTQYF.

This clone was found once. V and J are TRBV12-3 or TRBV12-4 and TRBJ1-2; TRBD1 matches 11 bases. The CDR3 extends over 12 amino acids. The V gene end was trimmed by 10 bases and the J gene end by 5 bases; junction bases not matched to a gene: 3. The DNA for the CDR3 is TGTGCCACTGGGGACAGGGGGTATGGCTACACCTTC. The encoded protein is CATGDRGYGYTF.

This clone came up a few times. V usage is TRBV9 and J usage is TRBJ1-5; 10 bases map to TRBD1. The CDR3 extends over 14 amino acids. CDR1 is SGDLS and CDR2 is YYNGEE in the germline V gene. J was trimmed by 7 bases and V by 4 bases; bases with no gene match: 5. CDR3 sequence (DNA): TGTGCCAGCAGCATGACAGGGGGCGGGCAGCCCCAGCATTTT. It specifies CASSMTGGGQPQHF. Full variable domain (missing parts from reference TRBV9 and TRBJ1-5): DSGVTQTPKHLITATGQRVTLRCSPRSGDLSVYWYQQSLDQGLQFLIQYYNGEERAKGNILERFSAQQFPDLHSELNLSSLELGDSALYFCASSMTGGGQPQHFGDGTRLSIL.

This chain connects TRBV24-1 to TRBJ2-5; 8 bases map to TRBD2. The CDR3 is 13 amino acids. The germline CDR1 and CDR2 sequences are KGHDR and SFDVKD. The trim removed 5 bases at V and 5 bases at J, leaving 3 bases unmatched. CDR3 loop: CATSVSGGETQYF. The CDR3, as DNA: TGTGCCACCAGTGTCAGCGGGGGCGAGACCCAGTACTTC.

The rearrangement uses TRBV24-1 and TRBJ2-1, with D perhaps matching TRBD1 or TRBD2 (6 bases each). Germline V gene lookup returns CDR1 KGHDR and CDR2 SFDVKD. The CDR3 loop spans 15 amino acids. Trimming left V 5 bases short and J 5 bases short, with 15 bases between. CDR3 in amino acids: CATSGPGAAHNEQFF. The CDR3 nucleotides are TGTGCCACCAGTGGCCCGGGGGCAGCCCACAATGAGCAGTTCTTC.

J is TRBJ2-7 and V is TRBV6-2 or TRBV6-3, with TRBD2 matching 13 bases. Unmatched junction bases numbered 8, after V lost 5 bases and J lost 7 bases. Germline CDR1 reads MNHEY; CDR2 reads SVGEGT. CDR3 size: 15 residues. The CDR3 DNA sequence: TGTGCCAGCAGTAATCCGGGACTAGCGGGATTGGAGCAGTACTTC. Translation gives CASSNPGLAGLEQYF.

The chain combines TRBV5-4 with TRBJ2-7; TRBD2 matches 13 bases. The germline CDR1 and CDR2 sequences are SGHNT and YYREEE (reference sequence). The CDR3 length is 15 residues. The junction had 3 bases not matched to a gene; V was cut back by 4 bases and J by 2 bases. The CDR3 region is CASSRGTSGTYEQYF. The CDR3 DNA is TGTGCCAGCAGCCGGGGGACTAGCGGGACCTACGAGCAGTACTTC.

The V call is TRBV6-4, the J call TRBJ2-1; D call uncertain. The germline V gene has CDR1 MRHNA and CDR2 SNTAGT. The CDR3 has 13 amino acids. V was clipped by 6 bases and J by 9 bases, with 15 bases between them. The CDR3 DNA sequence: TGTGCCAGCAGCTTAGAAGAGACCACTGAGCAGTTCTTC. It translates to CASSLEETTEQFF.